The rows below give T cell receptor beta chains drawn from one sample of a study of T cell responses to AZD1222 COVID-19 vaccine. Using immunoSEQ multiplex PCR, the repertoire was profiled, and TCRdb retains in-frame clones only, with some absent. The table records over 100,000 clones, 70% to 90% of them present only once. The sequencing here drew on peripheral blood, taken on day 0 of AZD1222 vaccination. The receptor set was obtained from an adult in good health. The CDR3 runs from the conserved cysteine through the conserved F or W. A D gene is named only where the DNA matches it firmly.

D gene: -; J gene: TRBJ1-4; V gene: TRBV7-2; CDR3 protein: CASSLGRKEKLFF; CDR3 DNA: TGTGCCAGCAGCTTAGGCCGAAAGGAAAAACTGTTTTTT
D gene: TRBD1; J gene: TRBJ2-2; V gene: TRBV5-1; CDR3 protein: CASSPAVGTGGTGELFF; CDR3 DNA: TGCGCCAGCAGTCCCGCCGTGGGGACAGGGGGGACCGGGGAGCTGTTTTTT
D gene: -; J gene: TRBJ1-6; V gene: TRBV2; CDR3 protein: CASSVGVPLHF; CDR3 DNA: TGTGCCAGCAGTGTCGGGGTACCCCTCCACTTT
D gene: -; J gene: TRBJ2-3; V gene: TRBV5-8; CDR3 protein: CASSLAQPPDTQYF; CDR3 DNA: TGTGCCAGCAGCTTGGCACAGCCCCCAGATACGCAGTATTTT
D gene: -; J gene: TRBJ1-6; V gene: TRBV5-6; CDR3 protein: CASSSHGGYNSPLHF; CDR3 DNA: TGTGCCAGCAGCTCACACGGGGGCTATAATTCACCCCTCCACTTT
D gene: -; J gene: TRBJ2-7; V gene: TRBV6-5; CDR3 protein: CASSRAQVAGEQYF; CDR3 DNA: TGTGCCAGCAGTCGTGCTCAAGTGGCCGGGGAGCAGTACTTC
D gene: -; J gene: TRBJ2-5; V gene: TRBV27; CDR3 protein: CASSPQDGTRETQYF; CDR3 DNA: TGTGCCAGCAGTCCGCAGGACGGTACCAGGGAGACCCAGTACTTC
D gene: -; J gene: TRBJ2-7; V gene: TRBV27; CDR3 protein: CASSTSGSYEQYF; CDR3 DNA: -
D gene: -; J gene: TRBJ1-6; V gene: TRBV27; CDR3 protein: CASSLLGSGSSPLHF; CDR3 DNA: TGTGCCAGCAGTTTACTCGGGTCGGGAAGTTCACCCCTCCACTTT
D gene: TRBD2; J gene: TRBJ2-2; V gene: TRBV12-5; CDR3 protein: CASGFPSGSVSGELFF; CDR3 DNA: TGTGCTAGTGGTTTCCCTAGCGGGAGTGTGTCCGGGGAGCTGTTTTTT